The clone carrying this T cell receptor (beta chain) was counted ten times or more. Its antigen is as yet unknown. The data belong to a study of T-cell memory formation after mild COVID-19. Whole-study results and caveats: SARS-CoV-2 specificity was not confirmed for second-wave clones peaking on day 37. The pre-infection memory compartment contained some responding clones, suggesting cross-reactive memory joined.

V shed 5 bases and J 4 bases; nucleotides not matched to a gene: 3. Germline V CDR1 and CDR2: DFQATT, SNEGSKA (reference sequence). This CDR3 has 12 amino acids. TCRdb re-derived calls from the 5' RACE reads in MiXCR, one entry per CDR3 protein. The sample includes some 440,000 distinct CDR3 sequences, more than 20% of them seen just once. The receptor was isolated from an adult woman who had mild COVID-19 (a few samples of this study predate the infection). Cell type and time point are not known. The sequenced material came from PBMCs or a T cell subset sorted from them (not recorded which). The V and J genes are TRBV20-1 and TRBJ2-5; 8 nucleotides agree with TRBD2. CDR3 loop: CSASGGLETQYF. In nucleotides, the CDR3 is TGCAGTGCTTCGGGGGGGCTAGAGACCCAGTACTTC.